The 32 T cell receptor beta chains presented below share a single source sample, sequenced in a study of T cells in Graves' hyperthyroidism and ophthalmopathy. TCR beta CDR3 regions were amplified from RNA transcripts. When the TCR CDR3 underwent first-round RT-PCR, the HTBI primer set was used. TCRdb itself ran the multiplex PCR reads through MiXCR, one entry per CDR3 protein. This sample has under 350,000 distinct CDR3 sequences, with over 15% found just once. Sequenced: blood. These receptors all come from a woman aged 60 to 75 with Graves' ophthalmopathy.

In this sample, this clonotype turned up a few times. This rearrangement joins TRBV12-3 or TRBV12-4 to TRBJ2-2; 13 positions agree with TRBD2. The CDR3 sequence is 19 residues long. J lost 1 base, V lost 6 bases, and 11 bases had no gene match. The CDR3 bases are TGTGCCAGCAGACGGACTAGCGGGGGCCTCTTATTGAACACCGGGGAGCTGTTTTTT. Its protein is CASRRTSGGLLLNTGELFF.

This clonotype was observed a few times. A read error is possible here, since a much larger clone lies one base away. This chain connects TRBV20-1 to TRBJ1-1, with D tentatively TRBD1 (5 bases). The V gene's germline CDR1 is DFQATT and CDR2 SNEGSKA (reference sequence). Deletions cut 0 bases from V and 7 bases from J, with 15 bases between. The length of the CDR3 is 14 residues. CDR3 nucleotides: TGCAGTGCTAGAGATTATCACAGGCTTGATGAAGCTTTCTTT. Its translation is CSARDYHRLDEAFF.

The gene calls are TRBV20-1 and TRBJ2-7, with D possibly being TRBD2 (6 bases). CDR1 DFQATT and CDR2 SNEGSKA come from the germline V gene (reference sequence). The CDR3 sequence is 12 residues long. Trimming left V 3 bases short and J 2 bases short, with 8 bases between. DNA of the CDR3: TGCAGTGCTAGCGGGAGACCCTACGAGCAGTACTTC. It codes for CSASGRPYEQYF.

The CDR3 loop is CASSYPRVTNEKLFF. The CDR3 DNA is TGTGCCAGCAGTTACCCCCGGGTCACAAATGAAAAACTGTTTTTT. The chain couples TRBV6-9 to TRBJ1-4; D is unresolved. Germline CDR1 and CDR2: MNHGY and SVAAGI. The CDR3 contains 15 residues. Deletions cut 3 bases from V and 5 bases from J, with 13 bases between.

Ten or more counts support this clonotype. The chain joins TRBV7-2 to TRBJ2-3; no clear D gene. V was shortened by 2 bases and J by 0 bases, with 6 bases between the two germline ends. From germline, CDR1 is SGHTA and CDR2 FQGNSA. CDR3 length: 14 residues. The CDR3 protein is CASSLTSSTDTQYF. DNA for the CDR3: TGTGCCAGCAGCTTAACAAGTAGCACAGATACGCAGTATTTT.

This clonotype was counted at least ten times. The rearrangement links TRBV4-3 to TRBJ2-1; D remains unclear. Trimming shortened V by 0 bases and J by 6 bases, and 6 bases separated the two germline ends. The germline gives CDR1 LGHNA, CDR2 YSLEER. The CDR3 has 13 residues. The CDR3 spells CASSQENFNEQFF. CDR3 nucleotide sequence: TGCGCCAGCAGCCAAGAGAACTTCAATGAGCAGTTCTTC.

This clonotype was counted only a few times. The rearrangement uses TRBV20-1 and TRBJ1-2; D is perhaps TRBD1 (5 bases). Germline V lookup: CDR1 DFQATT, CDR2 SNEGSKA (reference sequence). V dropped 5 bases and J dropped 5 bases, with 15 bases sitting between them. The CDR3 length is 13 residues. The CDR3 DNA reads as TGCAGTGCTGCGTCCCGGGGGGGATATGGCTACACCTTC. Its protein product is CSAASRGGYGYTF.

The chain employs TRBV5-8 and TRBJ1-2, with 7 bases aligning to TRBD1. This CDR3 has 16 residues. Unmatched junction bases numbered 9, after V lost 4 bases and J lost 0 bases. Germline values: CDR1 SGHTS, CDR2 YDEGEE. CDR3: CASSPWGQLSNYGYTF. CDR3 sequence (DNA): TGTGCCAGCAGCCCCTGGGGACAGCTTTCTAACTATGGCTACACCTTC.

This chain joins TRBV7-9 and TRBJ2-2, with D hard to call. The length of the CDR3 is 16 residues. CDR1 is SEHNR, CDR2 FQNEAQ, per germline (reference sequence). V shed 4 bases and J shed 1 base, with 13 bases lying between them. The CDR3 here is CASSSTRNKNTGELFF. The CDR3 bases are TGTGCCAGCAGCTCGACCCGGAACAAGAACACCGGGGAGCTGTTTTTT.

This clonotype was seen at least ten times. The chain recombines TRBV6-1 with TRBJ1-1; D gene uncertain. The V end was cut by 5 bases, the J end by 6 bases, with 22 bases between. This CDR3 is 16 amino acids long. Germline CDR1 reads MNHNS; CDR2 reads SASEGT. The CDR3 reads CASSYYLGSSVSEAFF. In DNA form, the CDR3 reads TGTGCCAGCAGTTATTACCTAGGGAGTAGTGTCTCTGAAGCTTTCTTT.

The chain employs TRBV27 and TRBJ2-7; a possible D gene is TRBD1 (6 bases). V dropped 7 bases and J dropped 2 bases, with 18 bases sitting between them. CDR1 and CDR2 from the germline V gene are MNHEY and SMNVEV (reference sequence). CDR3 length: 15 residues. CDR3 sequence: CASNPGAGETYEQYF. The CDR3 nucleotides are TGTGCCAGCAACCCAGGGGCAGGGGAGACCTACGAGCAGTACTTC.

This clonotype was seen many times. This rearrangement joins TRBV9 to TRBJ2-7; D is uncertain. The CDR3 has 14 residues. The V gene's germline CDR1 is SGDLS and CDR2 YYNGEE. V was pared by 0 bases and J by 3 bases, with 10 bases between. Here the CDR3 DNA reads TGTGCCAGCAGCGTAGGATTTGCTGTCTACGAGCAGTACTTC. Its protein product is CASSVGFAVYEQYF.

This clonotype was counted ten times or more. The V gene is TRBV6-1, the J gene TRBJ1-2; 8 nucleotides line up with TRBD1. Germline V gives CDR1 MNHNS, CDR2 SASEGT. The length of the CDR3 is 14 residues. V trimming: 6 bases; J trimming: 6 bases; junction bases outside the gene matches: 9. The CDR3 region has the DNA TGTGCCAGCAGGCACCAAACAGGGGGGCATGGCTACACCTTC. As protein: CASRHQTGGHGYTF.

On this clonotype: This may stem from a read error, because a much larger clone lies one nucleotide away. V is TRBV7-9 and J is TRBJ1-1; a weak D match, TRBD1 (6 bases). Per the germline V gene, CDR1 is SEHNR and CDR2 is FQNEAQ (reference sequence). The V gene lost 7 bases and the J gene lost 3 bases, with 15 bases spanning the gap. This CDR3 contains 14 residues. The CDR3 DNA reads TGTGCCAGCACCCCAGGGGTTGACGACACTGAAGCTTTCTTT. The encoded protein is CASTPGVDDTEAFF.

This clonotype was observed at least ten times. DNA for the CDR3: TGTGCCAGCAGCCCGCCGGGACTACAAAACAATGAGCAGTTCTTC. Its translation is CASSPPGLQNNEQFF. The V call is TRBV11-3, the J call TRBJ2-1; 7 bases map to TRBD2. The CDR3 totals 15 residues. The germline V gene encodes CDR1 SGHNT and CDR2 YENEEA. V lost 5 bases to trimming and J lost 5 bases; unmatched junction nucleotides: 9.

The chain combines TRBV20-1 with TRBJ2-1; 15 positions agree with TRBD2. CDR1 and CDR2 (germline): DFQATT, SNEGSKA (reference sequence). After removal of 2 bases from V and 1 base from J, the junction contained 9 bases not matched to a gene. The length of the CDR3 is 19 residues. CDR3 nucleotide sequence: TGCAGTGCTAGAAATTCCGGGACTAGCGGGAGGAGGTCCTACAATGAGCAGTTCTTC. It yields the protein CSARNSGTSGRRSYNEQFF.

This clonotype was counted at least ten times. This chain connects TRBV2 to TRBJ2-7; D gene ambiguous. This CDR3 spans 11 amino acids. With 7 bases removed from V and 1 base from J, the gap between germline ends came to 5 bases. Per germline, CDR1 SNHLY and CDR2 FYNNEI. As DNA, the CDR3 is TGTGCCAGCATAGGATCCTACGAGCAGTACTTC. Translating it yields CASIGSYEQYF.

The rearrangement links TRBV20-1 to TRBJ1-6; D not certain. Trimming removed 0 bases from V and 0 bases from J, with 12 bases in between. Germline CDR1 is DFQATT and CDR2 is SNEGSKA (reference sequence). The CDR3 is made up of 17 amino acids. CDR3 region: CSARDGRESSYNSPLHF. CDR3 coding DNA: TGCAGTGCTAGAGATGGAAGGGAGAGCTCCTATAATTCACCCCTCCACTTT.

The chain has TRBV7-9 and TRBJ2-7, with 11 bases identical to TRBD1. Trimming cost V 5 bases and J 6 bases; bases outside gene matches: 9. The CDR3 sequence is 15 residues long. Germline V gene data show CDR1 as SEHNR and CDR2 as FQNEAQ (reference sequence). In DNA form, the CDR3 reads TGTGCCAGCAGCCCGCCGGACAGGGGGCTTCTCGAGCAGTACTTC. Encoded protein: CASSPPDRGLLEQYF.

This chain connects TRBV11-1 to TRBJ2-3; possible D gene TRBD2, 6 bases. There are 15 residues in the CDR3. The germline CDR1 and CDR2 sequences are SGHAT and FQDESV (reference sequence). Trimming took 1 base from V and 5 from J, leaving 13 bases between them. CDR3 DNA sequence: TGTGCCAGCAGCTTAGTGGGCAGGGAGGTAGATACGCAGTATTTT. It yields the protein CASSLVGREVDTQYF.

This clonotype was detected many times. The chain is built from TRBV11-3 and TRBJ1-2; a weak D match, TRBD1 (5 bases). V lost 5 bases to trimming and J lost 2 bases, with 9 bases between them. Germline V gene lookup returns CDR1 SGHNT and CDR2 YENEEA. The CDR3 runs to 13 residues. CDR3 sequence reads: CASSRGGNYGYTF. The CDR3 DNA reads TGTGCCAGCAGCCGGGGGGGAAACTATGGCTACACCTTC.

The V gene is TRBV3-1, the J gene TRBJ2-5, with 7 bases lining up with TRBD2. CDR1 and CDR2 (germline): LGHDT, YNNKEL (reference sequence). The CDR3 totals 16 residues. The V segment lost 1 base and the J segment 0 bases; nucleotides outside the gene matches: 5. The CDR3 DNA reads as TGTGCCAGCAGCCAAGGGACTAGAGCTGACCAAGAGACCCAGTACTTC. It yields the protein CASSQGTRADQETQYF.

Turning to this clonotype: A read error is possible here, since a much larger clone lies one base away. This chain connects TRBV5-6 to TRBJ2-7; tentative D call: TRBD1 (5 bases). The CDR3 spans 13 residues. Trimming stripped 5 bases from V and 9 bases from J, with 18 bases between. CDR1 is SGHDT, CDR2 YYEEEE, per germline. Written as DNA, the CDR3 is TGTGCCAGCAGTCCACATCAGGGTATTGGGCAGTACTTC. Protein: CASSPHQGIGQYF. Variable domain in full (rest from reference TRBV5-6 and TRBJ2-7): DAGVTQSPTHLIKTRGQQVTLRCSPKSGHDTVSWYQQALGQGPQFIFQYYEEEERQRGNFPDRFSGHQFPNYSSELNVNALLLGDSALYLCASSPHQGIGQYFGPGTRLTVT.

This clonotype was counted ten times or more. The chain carries TRBV5-1 and TRBJ1-2; the D gene is possibly TRBD1 (5 bases). CDR1 is SGHRS and CDR2 is YFSETQ in the germline V gene. V was trimmed by 0 bases and J by 10 bases, leaving 10 bases between them. This CDR3 has 12 residues. CDR3 in amino acids: CASSLDRLIYTF. The CDR3 DNA reads TGCGCCAGCAGCTTGGACAGGCTGATCTACACCTTC.

In its sample, this clonotype was seen many times. The chain uses TRBV29-1 and TRBJ2-7, with D hard to call. This CDR3 has 11 amino acids. The germline CDR1 and CDR2 sequences are SQVTM and ANQGSEA. V was trimmed by 6 bases and J by 3 bases, leaving 9 bases between them. CDR3 loop: CSVGDRYEQYF. The CDR3, as DNA: TGCAGCGTCGGAGACCGCTACGAGCAGTACTTC.

On this clonotype itself: A much larger clone lies a single base off, so this may be a read error. The J gene is TRBJ2-1, the V gene TRBV20-1; no clear D gene. Trimming removed 1 base at V and 6 bases at J, with 16 bases between. The CDR3 runs 15 residues. In germline, CDR1 is DFQATT, CDR2 SNEGSKA (reference sequence). The CDR3 nucleotides read TGCAGTGCTAGAGTGGGCCATTTAGTCTGCAATGAGCAGTTCTTC. This codes for CSARVGHLVCNEQFF.

This clonotype appeared many times. This chain uses TRBV18 with TRBJ1-4, with D perhaps TRBD1 (6 bases). Per the germline V gene, CDR1 is KGHSH and CDR2 is LQKENI. V dropped 4 bases and J dropped 6 bases, with 12 bases sitting between them. CDR3 length: 14 residues. The DNA of the CDR3 is TGTGCCAGCTCACTACAGGGACGTGATGAAAAACTGTTTTTT. Translation gives CASSLQGRDEKLFF.

This clonotype has at least ten counts. The chain recombines TRBV7-8 with TRBJ2-3, with 7 positions matching TRBD1. This CDR3 contains 13 residues. Losses at the gene ends were 0 bases for V and 11 bases for J; bases not matched to a gene: 5. Germline CDR1 SGHVS, CDR2 FQNEAQ. Written as DNA, the CDR3 is TGTGCCAGCAGCTTAGCGGGGACAGCCAAGCAGTATTTT. As protein: CASSLAGTAKQYF.

This clonotype was detected many times. This chain links TRBV28 with TRBJ2-7; TRBD2 agrees at 9 bases. V was pared by 3 bases and J by 3 bases, with 3 bases of the junction left unmatched. Germline V CDR1 and CDR2: MDHEN, SYDVKM. The CDR3 is 14 amino acids. The CDR3 coding sequence is TGTGCCAGCAGTTTTCTAGCGGGACGCTACGAGCAGTACTTC. Encoded protein: CASSFLAGRYEQYF.

CDR3 amino acids: CASSPGTSGRDEQYF. The DNA of the CDR3 is TGTGCCAGCAGTCCCGGGACTAGCGGGAGGGACGAGCAGTACTTC. The rearrangement links TRBV12-3 or TRBV12-4 to TRBJ2-7; 16 bases are a match to TRBD2. The length of the CDR3 is 15 residues. V dropped 5 bases and J dropped 5; count of bases not matched to a gene: 3.

CDR3 nucleotide sequence: TGTGCCATCAGCGAACAGGGTAGCAATCAGCCCCAGCATTTT. This codes for CAISEQGSNQPQHF. The chain links TRBV10-3 to TRBJ1-5; tentatively, D is TRBD1 (6 bases). The CDR3 loop spans 14 amino acids. Germline V gene sequence: CDR1 ENHRY, CDR2 SYGVKD. Deletions cut 6 bases from V and 0 bases from J, with 9 bases between.

Concerning this clonotype: A single base separates this from a much larger clone, so it may be a read error. The chain employs TRBV7-9 and TRBJ1-1, with D possibly matching TRBD1 (6 bases). The CDR3 runs 13 residues. Germline CDR1 SEHNR, CDR2 FQNEAQ (reference sequence). The CDR3 region is CAGSWDTNTEAFF. CDR3 nucleotide sequence: TGTGCCGGCAGCTGGGACACCAACACTGAAGCTTTCTTT.